This is a list of T cell receptor beta chains from one sample in a study of graft-versus-host responses after intestinal transplantation. The data were produced by immunoSEQ multiplex PCR, yet TCRdb's version contains in-frame clones alone and is incomplete. Of approximately 7,900 clones in the sample, nearly 95% were seen once. The sample was PBMCs, taken 11 days after intestinal transplantation. These receptors came from a human patient who received an intestinal transplant, so some T cells may come from the graft donor. Each CDR3 is given with its conserved first and last residue. Fields, in order: CDR3 length, V gene, clone size, J gene, D gene, CDR3 protein, CDR3 DNA. D genes are given only for firm matches. Only some rows state a clone size, as once, few, many or a class for expanded clones.

>11|TRBV27|.|TRBJ2-1|TRBD1
CASISWDRTFF
TGTGCCAGCATCTCCTGGGACAGGACGTTCTTC
>16|TRBV27|.|TRBJ2-2|.
CASSSAGLGNTGELFF
TGTGCCAGCAGTTCCGCAGGGTTGGGGAACACCGGGGAGCTGTTTTTT
>14|TRBV11-2|.|TRBJ2-3|TRBD2
CASSFSGRTDTQYF
TGTGCCAGCAGCTTCTCCGGGAGGACAGATACGCAGTATTTT
>11|TRBV9|.|TRBJ2-6|.
CASSGANVLTF
TGTGCCTCATCTGGGGCCAACGTCCTGACTTTC
>16|TRBV7-9|.|TRBJ2-1|TRBD1
CASSPPGQGARNEQFF
TGTGCCAGCAGCCCTCCGGGACAGGGGGCGCGAAATGAGCAGTTCTTC
>15|TRBV7-9|.|TRBJ1-2|.
CASSPRVRSNYGYTF
TGTGCCAGCAGCCCGCGGGTTAGGTCTAACTATGGCTACACCTTC
>13|TRBV7-9|.|TRBJ1-1|TRBD1
CASSFLQGNEAFF
TGTGCCAGCAGCTTCTTACAGGGGAATGAAGCTTTCTTT
>16|TRBV9|.|TRBJ2-5|TRBD2
CASSVGLAGTQETQYF
TGTGCCAGCAGCGTCGGACTAGCGGGGACCCAAGAGACCCAGTACTTC
>15|TRBV6-6|few|TRBJ1-6|.
CASTRYGQANSPLHF
TGTGCCAGCACTCGGTATGGGCAGGCCAATTCACCCCTCCACTTT
>15|TRBV27|.|TRBJ2-7|.
CASSSGGIHHYEQYF
TGTGCCAGCAGTTCGGGCGGGATCCATCACTACGAGCAGTACTTC
>14|TRBV7-9|.|TRBJ1-1|.
CASSSYREVTEAFF
TGTGCCAGCAGCTCTTACAGGGAAGTAACTGAAGCTTTCTTT
>12|TRBV2|.|TRBJ1-4|.
CATRQMNEKLFF
TGTGCCACAAGACAGATGAATGAAAAACTGTTTTTT
>17|TRBV4-1|.|TRBJ2-2|TRBD2
CASSQARGGADTGELFF
TGCGCCAGCAGCCAAGCCCGCGGGGGGGCCGACACCGGGGAGCTGTTTTTT
>16|TRBV5-4|.|TRBJ1-2|.
CASSLVQADALYGYTF
TGTGCCAGCAGCTTGGTACAGGCGGACGCTCTCTATGGCTACACCTTC
>13|TRBV19|.|TRBJ2-7|TRBD1
CARQGNRGFEQYF
TGTGCCAGACAAGGGAACAGGGGATTCGAGCAGTACTTC
>18|TRBV27|.|TRBJ2-2|.
CASSLERPRGAPTGELFF
TGTGCCAGCAGTTTAGAGAGGCCCAGAGGAGCCCCCACCGGGGAGCTGTTTTTT
>16|TRBV27|.|TRBJ1-1|.
CASRPHRTGMNTEAFF
TGTGCCAGCAGACCACACCGGACGGGGATGAACACTGAAGCTTTCTTT
>17|TRBV5-1|.|TRBJ2-1|.
CASSSPRSYSSYNEQFF
TGCGCCAGCAGCTCTCCGAGATCGTACAGCTCCTACAATGAGCAGTTCTTC
>18|TRBV27|.|TRBJ2-3|TRBD2
CASSSVAGGGLSTDTQYF
TGTGCCAGCAGTTCGGTAGCGGGGGGGGGTTTAAGCACAGATACGCAGTATTTT
>14|TRBV7-9|.|TRBJ2-5|TRBD1
CASSFRDSQETQYF
TGTGCCAGCAGCTTCAGGGACAGCCAAGAGACCCAGTACTTC
>14|TRBV27|.|TRBJ1-5|.
CASSLTDGQQPQHF
TGTGCCAGCAGTTTAACAGACGGCCAGCAGCCCCAGCATTTT
>15|TRBV9|.|TRBJ2-3|.
CASGPSGQSTDTQYF
TGTGCCAGCGGACCTTCCGGACAGAGCACAGATACGCAGTATTTT
>16|TRBV5-6|.|TRBJ2-6|.
CASSLGGPSGANVLTF
TGTGCCAGCAGTCTAGGGGGTCCCTCTGGGGCCAACGTCCTGACTTTC
>18|TRBV13|once|TRBJ2-6|.
CASRTSQRVQSRANVLTF
TGTGCCAGCAGGACGTCTCAGCGAGTACAAAGTCGGGCCAACGTCCTGACTTTC
>16|TRBV7-9|.|TRBJ2-1|TRBD2
CASSLWAGGASNEQFF
TGTGCCAGCAGCTTATGGGCGGGGGGGGCTTCCAATGAGCAGTTCTTC
>13|TRBV2|.|TRBJ1-3|.
CASSKSLGNTIYF
TGTGCCAGCAGCAAGAGTCTTGGAAACACCATATATTTT
>22|TRBV19|.|TRBJ2-1|TRBD2
CASSIDTHLASGGASSYNEQFF
TGTGCCAGTAGTATAGACACCCACCTCGCTAGCGGGGGGGCTAGCTCCTACAATGAGCAGTTCTTC
>16|TRBV27|.|TRBJ2-3|.
CASRSAGYSSTDTQYF
TGTGCCAGCAGGTCCGCAGGATACTCTAGCACAGATACGCAGTATTTT
>15|TRBV19|.|TRBJ2-3|.
CASSMRLFSTDTQYF
TGTGCCAGTAGTATGCGGCTGTTCAGCACAGATACGCAGTATTTT
>15|TRBV11-2|once|TRBJ2-3|.
CASSLVRGPTDTQYF
TGTGCCAGCAGCTTAGTTAGGGGCCCCACAGATACGCAGTATTTT
>18|TRBV2|.|TRBJ2-5|TRBD2
CASSVVTSGRGPGETQYF
TGTGCCAGCAGTGTGGTGACTAGCGGGAGGGGTCCGGGAGAGACCCAGTACTTC
>15|TRBV6-6|.|TRBJ2-1|TRBD2
CASSGGRAGNNEQFF
TGTGCCAGCAGTGGTGGTAGAGCGGGGAACAATGAGCAGTTCTTC
>16|TRBV29-1|.|TRBJ2-2|.
CSVVFWQQTNTGELFF
TGCAGCGTTGTATTCTGGCAACAGACGAACACCGGGGAGCTGTTTTTT
>12|TRBV18|.|TRBJ1-5|.
CASQRGNQPQHF
TGTGCCAGCCAGAGGGGGAATCAGCCCCAGCATTTT
>14|TRBV2|.|TRBJ1-2|TRBD1
CASKDGQGEYGYTF
TGTGCCAGCAAGGACGGGCAGGGGGAATATGGCTACACCTTC
>15|TRBV7-6|.|TRBJ1-2|.
CASSAMEDSSYGYTF
TGTGCCAGCAGCGCAATGGAGGACAGTTCCTATGGCTACACCTTC
>13|TRBV6-5|.|TRBJ1-2|.
CASRGDSPYGYTF
TGTGCCAGCAGGGGGGACTCCCCGTATGGCTACACCTTC
>15|TRBV5-6|.|TRBJ2-3|TRBD2
CASSLDGLATDTQYF
TGTGCCAGCAGCTTGGATGGACTAGCGACAGATACGCAGTATTTT
>16|TRBV25-1|.|TRBJ2-5|TRBD1
CASSEGTGVGQETQYF
TGTGCCAGCAGTGAAGGGACAGGGGTGGGCCAAGAGACCCAGTACTTC
>15|TRBV7-9|.|TRBJ2-1|TRBD2
CASSFGTSGYNEQFF
TGTGCCAGCAGCTTTGGGACTAGCGGCTACAATGAGCAGTTCTTC
>15|TRBV5-5|.|TRBJ1-5|TRBD1
CASSLEDRANQPQHF
TGTGCCAGCAGCTTGGAGGACAGGGCGAATCAGCCCCAGCATTTT
>12|TRBV28|.|TRBJ1-2|.
CASSYNREGYTF
TGTGCCAGCAGTTACAACAGGGAGGGCTACACCTTC
>12|TRBV28|few|TRBJ1-5|.
CASREGSQPQHF
TGTGCCAGCAGGGAGGGGAGCCAGCCCCAGCATTTT
>12|TRBV29-1|.|TRBJ1-2|.
CSGGLPSYGYTF
TGCAGCGGAGGTCTTCCGAGCTATGGCTACACCTTC
>14|TRBV30|.|TRBJ1-1|TRBD1
CAWKEGAMNTEAFF
TGTGCCTGGAAGGAGGGGGCTATGAACACTGAAGCTTTCTTT
>13|TRBV27|.|TRBJ1-1|.
CASSFQGPTEAFF
TGTGCCAGCAGTTTTCAGGGTCCCACTGAAGCTTTCTTT
>14|TRBV6-1|.|TRBJ1-2|.
CASSAHGGNYGYTF
TGTGCCAGCAGTGCCCACGGGGGGAACTATGGCTACACCTTC
>14|TRBV7-9|.|TRBJ2-7|TRBD2
CASSPGTSGHEQYF
TGTGCCAGCAGCCCCGGGACTAGCGGCCACGAGCAGTACTTC
>16|TRBV11-2|.|TRBJ2-3|TRBD2
CASSFSSGSPTDTQYF
TGTGCCAGCAGCTTCTCTAGCGGGAGCCCCACGGATACGCAGTATTTT
>13|TRBV6-5|.|TRBJ2-3|.
CASSYSLGDTQYF
TGTGCCAGCAGTTACTCACTCGGTGATACGCAGTATTTT
>15|TRBV7-2|once|TRBJ2-5|.
CASALAGSDGETQYF
TGTGCCAGCGCCTTGGCTGGGAGCGATGGGGAGACCCAGTACTTC
>14|TRBV7-6|.|TRBJ2-7|.
CASSLYAGNYEQYF
TGTGCCAGCAGCTTATATGCCGGGAACTACGAGCAGTACTTC
>15|TRBV21-1|.|TRBJ2-7|.
CASSKTRIGQYEQYF
TGTGCCAGCAGCAAAACCCGGATTGGGCAGTACGAGCAGTACTTC
>20|TRBV28|.|TRBJ2-1|TRBD2
CASSLTAGTDLAGGYGEQFF
TGTGCCAGCAGTTTAACGGCGGGAACAGACTTAGCGGGGGGGTATGGAGAGCAGTTCTTC
>14|TRBV25-1|.|TRBJ2-7|.
CASSARGQEYEQYF
TGTGCCAGCAGCGCCCGGGGACAAGAATACGAGCAGTACTTC
>13|TRBV6-5|.|TRBJ1-2|.
CASRLTVGYGYTF
TGTGCCAGCAGACTTACGGTCGGTTATGGCTACACCTTC
>18|TRBV7-2|once|TRBJ2-3|TRBD2
CASSRGLEKTTFTDTQYF
TGTGCCAGCAGCCGGGGACTAGAAAAAACCACTTTCACAGATACGCAGTATTTT
>16|TRBV28|.|TRBJ2-3|TRBD2
CASSFLLAGATDTQYF
TGTGCCAGCAGTTTCTTACTAGCGGGGGCCACAGATACGCAGTATTTT
>18|TRBV5-4|.|TRBJ1-2|TRBD1
CASSYPLSGTGGLYGYTF
TGTGCCAGCAGCTACCCCCTCTCCGGGACAGGAGGACTCTATGGCTACACCTTC
>14|TRBV5-5|.|TRBJ1-1|.
CASSLELENTEAFF
TGTGCCAGCAGCTTGGAGCTCGAGAACACTGAAGCTTTCTTT